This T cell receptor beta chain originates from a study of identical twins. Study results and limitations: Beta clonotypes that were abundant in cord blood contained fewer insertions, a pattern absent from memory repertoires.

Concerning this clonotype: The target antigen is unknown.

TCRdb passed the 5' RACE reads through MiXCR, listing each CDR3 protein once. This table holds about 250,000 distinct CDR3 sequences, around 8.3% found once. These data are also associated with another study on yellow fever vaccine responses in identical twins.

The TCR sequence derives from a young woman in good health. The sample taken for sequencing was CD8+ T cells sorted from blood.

The CDR3 here is CASSRIGTGGNNEQFF. The DNA of the CDR3 is TGTGCCAGCAGTCGCATCGGGACAGGGGGGAACAATGAGCAGTTCTTC. The chain carries TRBV11-2 and TRBJ2-1; TRBD1 agrees at 11 bases. This CDR3 has 16 amino acids. Germline CDR1 SGHAT, CDR2 FQNNGV. With V trimmed by 6 bases and J by 5 bases, 9 bases remained unmatched.